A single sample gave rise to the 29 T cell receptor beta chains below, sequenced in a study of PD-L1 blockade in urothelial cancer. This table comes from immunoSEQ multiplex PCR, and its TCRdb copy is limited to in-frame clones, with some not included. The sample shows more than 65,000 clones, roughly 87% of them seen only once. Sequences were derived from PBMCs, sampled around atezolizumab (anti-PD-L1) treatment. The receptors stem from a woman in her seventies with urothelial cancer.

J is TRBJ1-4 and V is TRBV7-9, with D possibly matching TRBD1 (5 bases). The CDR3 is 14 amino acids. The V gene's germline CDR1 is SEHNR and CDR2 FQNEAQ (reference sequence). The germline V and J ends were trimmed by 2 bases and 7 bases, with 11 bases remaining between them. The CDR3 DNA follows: TGTGCCAGCAGCTTATCGGGCAGGGTTGAAAAACTGTTTTTT. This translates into CASSLSGRVEKLFF.

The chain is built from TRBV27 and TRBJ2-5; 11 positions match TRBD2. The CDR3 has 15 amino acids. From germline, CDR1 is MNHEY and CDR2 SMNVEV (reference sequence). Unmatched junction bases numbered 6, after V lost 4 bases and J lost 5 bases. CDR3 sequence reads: CASSSPSGGLETQYF. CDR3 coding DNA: TGTGCCAGCAGTTCACCTAGCGGGGGGCTCGAGACCCAGTACTTC.

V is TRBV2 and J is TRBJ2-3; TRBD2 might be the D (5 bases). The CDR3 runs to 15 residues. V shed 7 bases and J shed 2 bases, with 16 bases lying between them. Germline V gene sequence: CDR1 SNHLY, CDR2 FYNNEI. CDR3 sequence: CASTYGMALTDTQYF. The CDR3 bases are TGTGCCAGCACATACGGGATGGCCCTCACAGATACGCAGTATTTT.

In DNA, the CDR3 is TGTGCCAGCAGCTCCCAGGGTTTCACAGATACGCAGTATTTT. Amino acid sequence: CASSSQGFTDTQYF. The chain combines TRBV5-4 with TRBJ2-3; D might be TRBD1 (5 bases). V was cut by 3 bases and J by 2 bases, with 10 bases left in between. CDR3 length: 14 residues. Germline CDR1 reads SGHNT; CDR2 reads YYREEE (reference sequence).

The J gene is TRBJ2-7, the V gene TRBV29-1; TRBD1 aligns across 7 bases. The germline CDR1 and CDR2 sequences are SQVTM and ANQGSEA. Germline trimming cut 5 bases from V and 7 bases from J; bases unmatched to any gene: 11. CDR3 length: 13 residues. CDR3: CSVQENRGNEQYF. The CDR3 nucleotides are TGCAGCGTTCAGGAAAACAGGGGAAATGAGCAGTACTTC.

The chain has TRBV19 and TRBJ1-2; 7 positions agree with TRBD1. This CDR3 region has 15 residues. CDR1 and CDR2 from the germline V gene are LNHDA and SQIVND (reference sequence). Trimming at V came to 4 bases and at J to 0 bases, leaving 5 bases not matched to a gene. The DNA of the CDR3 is TGTGCCAGTAGTACCCGACAGGGATCTAACTATGGCTACACCTTC. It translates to CASSTRQGSNYGYTF.

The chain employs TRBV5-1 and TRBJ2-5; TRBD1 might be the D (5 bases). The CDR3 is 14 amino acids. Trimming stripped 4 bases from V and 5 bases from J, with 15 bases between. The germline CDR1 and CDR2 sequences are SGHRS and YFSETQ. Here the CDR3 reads CASSPRPGMETQYF. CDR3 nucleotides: TGCGCCAGCAGCCCTCGGCCAGGGATGGAGACCCAGTACTTC.

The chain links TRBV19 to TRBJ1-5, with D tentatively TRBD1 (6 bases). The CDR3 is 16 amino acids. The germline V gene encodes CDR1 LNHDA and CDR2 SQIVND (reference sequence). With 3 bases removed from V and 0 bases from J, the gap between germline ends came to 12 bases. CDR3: CASSIGAGDSNQPQHF. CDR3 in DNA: TGTGCCAGTAGTATTGGGGCAGGGGATAGCAATCAGCCCCAGCATTTT. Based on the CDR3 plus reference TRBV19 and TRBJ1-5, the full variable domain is DGGITQSPKYLFRKEGQNVTLSCEQNLNHDAMYWYRQDPGQGLRLIYYSQIVNDFQKGDIAEGYSVSREKKESFPLTVTSAQKNPTAFYLCASSIGAGDSNQPQHFGDGTRLSIL.

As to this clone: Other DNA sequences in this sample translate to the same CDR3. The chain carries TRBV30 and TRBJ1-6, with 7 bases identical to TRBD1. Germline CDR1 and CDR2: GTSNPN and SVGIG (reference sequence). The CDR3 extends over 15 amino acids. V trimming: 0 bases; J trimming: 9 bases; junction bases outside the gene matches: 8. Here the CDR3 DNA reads TGTGCCTGGAGTGTACGCCAGGGGGGTCGTTCACCCCTCCACTTT. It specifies CAWSVRQGGRSPLHF.

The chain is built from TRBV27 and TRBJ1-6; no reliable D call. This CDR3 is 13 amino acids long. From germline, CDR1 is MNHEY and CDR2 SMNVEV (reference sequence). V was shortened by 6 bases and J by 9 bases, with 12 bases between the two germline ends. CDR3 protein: CASSQQWSSPLHF. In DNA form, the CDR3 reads TGTGCCAGCAGCCAACAATGGAGTTCACCCCTCCACTTT.

The CDR3 region is CASSVEGWGEETQYF. CDR3 nucleotides: TGTGCCAGCAGCGTAGAGGGTTGGGGGGAAGAGACCCAGTACTTC. This chain joins TRBV9 and TRBJ2-5; the D gene is possibly TRBD2 (6 bases). V was shortened by 0 bases and J by 3 bases, with 12 bases between the two germline ends. The germline gives CDR1 SGDLS, CDR2 YYNGEE. The CDR3 extends over 15 amino acids. Using reference TRBV9 and TRBJ2-5 for the parts outside the CDR3, the full variable domain is DSGVTQTPKHLITATGQRVTLRCSPRSGDLSVYWYQQSLDQGLQFLIQYYNGEERAKGNILERFSAQQFPDLHSELNLSSLELGDSALYFCASSVEGWGEETQYFGPGTRLLVL.

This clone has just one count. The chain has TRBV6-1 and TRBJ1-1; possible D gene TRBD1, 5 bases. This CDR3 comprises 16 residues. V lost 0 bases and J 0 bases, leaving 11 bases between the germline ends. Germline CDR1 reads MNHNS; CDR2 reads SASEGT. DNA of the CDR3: TGTGCCAGCAGTGAAGCTAATAGGGGCCTGAACACTGAAGCTTTCTTT. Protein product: CASSEANRGLNTEAFF.

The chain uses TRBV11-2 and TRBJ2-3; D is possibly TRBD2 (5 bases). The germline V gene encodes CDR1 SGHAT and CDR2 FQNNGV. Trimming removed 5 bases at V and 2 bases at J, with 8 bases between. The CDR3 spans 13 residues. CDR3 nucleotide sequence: TGTGCCAGCAGCCCCGACTACACAGATACGCAGTATTTT. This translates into CASSPDYTDTQYF.

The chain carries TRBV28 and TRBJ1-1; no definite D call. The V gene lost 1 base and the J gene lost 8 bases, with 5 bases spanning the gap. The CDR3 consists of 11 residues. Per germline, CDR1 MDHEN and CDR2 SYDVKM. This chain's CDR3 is CASSLSREAFF. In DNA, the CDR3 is TGTGCCAGCAGTTTATCCAGGGAAGCTTTCTTT.

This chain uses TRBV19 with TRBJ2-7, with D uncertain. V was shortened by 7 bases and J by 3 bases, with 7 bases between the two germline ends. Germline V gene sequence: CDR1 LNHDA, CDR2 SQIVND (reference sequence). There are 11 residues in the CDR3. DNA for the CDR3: TGTGCCAGTACCGCAGGCTACGAGCAGTACTTC. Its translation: CASTAGYEQYF.

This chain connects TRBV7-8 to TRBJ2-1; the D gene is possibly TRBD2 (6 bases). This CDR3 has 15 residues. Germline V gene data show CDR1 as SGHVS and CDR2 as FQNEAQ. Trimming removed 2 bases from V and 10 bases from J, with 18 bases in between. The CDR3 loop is CASSLPGLGTDEQFF. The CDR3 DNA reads TGTGCCAGCAGCTTACCGGGACTGGGGACGGACGAGCAGTTCTTC.

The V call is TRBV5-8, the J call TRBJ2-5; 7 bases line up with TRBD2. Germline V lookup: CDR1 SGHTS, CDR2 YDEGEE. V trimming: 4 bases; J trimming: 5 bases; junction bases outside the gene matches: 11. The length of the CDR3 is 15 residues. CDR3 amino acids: CASSGGLRPEETQYF. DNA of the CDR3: TGTGCCAGCAGCGGGGGACTACGACCGGAGGAGACCCAGTACTTC.

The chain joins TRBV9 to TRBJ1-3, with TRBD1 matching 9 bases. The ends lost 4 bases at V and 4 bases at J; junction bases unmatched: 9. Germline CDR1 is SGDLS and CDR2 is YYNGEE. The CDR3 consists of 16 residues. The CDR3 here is CASSLGTGWPGNTIYF. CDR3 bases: TGTGCCAGCAGCCTCGGGACAGGGTGGCCGGGAAACACCATATATTTT.

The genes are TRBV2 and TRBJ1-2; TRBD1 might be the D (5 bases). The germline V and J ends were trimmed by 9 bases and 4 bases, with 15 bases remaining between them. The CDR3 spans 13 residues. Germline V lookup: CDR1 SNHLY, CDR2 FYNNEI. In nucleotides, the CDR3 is TGTGCCAGTGGGGGGTTCTCCGGCTATGGCTACACCTTC. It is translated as CASGGFSGYGYTF.

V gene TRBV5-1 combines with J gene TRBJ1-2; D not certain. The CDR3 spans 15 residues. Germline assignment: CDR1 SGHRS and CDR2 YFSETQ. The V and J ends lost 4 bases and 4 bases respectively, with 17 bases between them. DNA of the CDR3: TGCGCCAGCAGCCAAGAGGGCTCGGGTCTCTATGGCTACACCTTC. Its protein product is CASSQEGSGLYGYTF.

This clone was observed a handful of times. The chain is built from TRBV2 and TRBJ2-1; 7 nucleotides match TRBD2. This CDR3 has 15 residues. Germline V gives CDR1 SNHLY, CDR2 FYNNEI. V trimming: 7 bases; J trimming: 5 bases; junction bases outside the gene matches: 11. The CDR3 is CASIIGAGRHNEQFF. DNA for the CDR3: TGTGCCAGCATTATAGGAGCGGGGAGACACAATGAGCAGTTCTTC.

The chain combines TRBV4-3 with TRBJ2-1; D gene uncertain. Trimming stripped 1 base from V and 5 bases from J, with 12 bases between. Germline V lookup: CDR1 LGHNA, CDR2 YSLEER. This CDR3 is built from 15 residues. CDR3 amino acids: CASSQGRVTHNEQFF. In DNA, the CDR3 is TGCGCCAGCAGCCAAGGTCGGGTCACGCACAATGAGCAGTTCTTC.

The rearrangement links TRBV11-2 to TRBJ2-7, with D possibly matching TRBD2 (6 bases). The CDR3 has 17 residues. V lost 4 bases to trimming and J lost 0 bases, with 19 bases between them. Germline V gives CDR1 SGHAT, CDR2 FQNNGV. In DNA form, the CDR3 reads TGTGCCAGCAGCTGGACCGGGGCGGGGTTCAGCTCCTACGAGCAGTACTTC. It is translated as CASSWTGAGFSSYEQYF. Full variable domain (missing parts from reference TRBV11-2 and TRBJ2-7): EAGVAQSPRYKIIEKRQSVAFWCNPISGHATLYWYQQILGQGPKLLIQFQNNGVVDDSQLPKDRFSAERLKGVDSTLKIQPAKLEDSAVYLCASSWTGAGFSSYEQYFGPGTRLTVT.

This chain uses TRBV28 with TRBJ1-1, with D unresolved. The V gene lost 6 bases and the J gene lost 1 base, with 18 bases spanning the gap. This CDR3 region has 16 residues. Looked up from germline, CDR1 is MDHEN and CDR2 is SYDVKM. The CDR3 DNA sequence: TGTGCCAGCAGGGGAGGCAGCTCTACGGGGAACACTGAAGCTTTCTTT. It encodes CASRGGSSTGNTEAFF.

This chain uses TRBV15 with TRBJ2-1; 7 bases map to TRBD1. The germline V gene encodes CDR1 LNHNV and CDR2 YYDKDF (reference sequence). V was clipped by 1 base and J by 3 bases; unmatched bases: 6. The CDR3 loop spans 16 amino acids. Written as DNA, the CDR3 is TGTGCCACCAGCAGAGGAGGGACAGTGGGCTACAATGAGCAGTTCTTC. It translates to CATSRGGTVGYNEQFF.

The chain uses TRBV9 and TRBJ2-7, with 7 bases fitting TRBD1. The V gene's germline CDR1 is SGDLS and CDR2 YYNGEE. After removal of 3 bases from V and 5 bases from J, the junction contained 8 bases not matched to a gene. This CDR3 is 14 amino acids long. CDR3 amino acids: CASSATGNVHEQYF. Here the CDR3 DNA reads TGTGCCAGCAGCGCGACAGGGAACGTACACGAGCAGTACTTC.

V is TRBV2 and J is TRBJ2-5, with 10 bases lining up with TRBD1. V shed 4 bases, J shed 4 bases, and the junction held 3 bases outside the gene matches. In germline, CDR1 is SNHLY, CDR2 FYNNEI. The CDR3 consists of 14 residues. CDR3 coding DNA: TGTGCCAGCAGTGGGGGGACAGGGGTAGAGACCCAGTACTTC. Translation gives CASSGGTGVETQYF.

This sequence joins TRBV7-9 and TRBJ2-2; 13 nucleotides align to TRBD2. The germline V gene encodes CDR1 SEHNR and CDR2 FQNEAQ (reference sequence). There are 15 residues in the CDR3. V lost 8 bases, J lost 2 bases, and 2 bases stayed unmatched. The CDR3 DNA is TGTGCCAGCGGGACTAGCGGGACTAACACCGGGGAGCTGTTTTTT. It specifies CASGTSGTNTGELFF.

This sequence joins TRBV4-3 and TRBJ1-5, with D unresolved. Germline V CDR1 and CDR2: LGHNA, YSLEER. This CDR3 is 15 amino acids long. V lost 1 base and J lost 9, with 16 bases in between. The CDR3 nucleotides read TGCGCCAGCAGCCAAGGGAGGGCGAGTGTTTGGCCCCAGCATTTT. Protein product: CASSQGRASVWPQHF.